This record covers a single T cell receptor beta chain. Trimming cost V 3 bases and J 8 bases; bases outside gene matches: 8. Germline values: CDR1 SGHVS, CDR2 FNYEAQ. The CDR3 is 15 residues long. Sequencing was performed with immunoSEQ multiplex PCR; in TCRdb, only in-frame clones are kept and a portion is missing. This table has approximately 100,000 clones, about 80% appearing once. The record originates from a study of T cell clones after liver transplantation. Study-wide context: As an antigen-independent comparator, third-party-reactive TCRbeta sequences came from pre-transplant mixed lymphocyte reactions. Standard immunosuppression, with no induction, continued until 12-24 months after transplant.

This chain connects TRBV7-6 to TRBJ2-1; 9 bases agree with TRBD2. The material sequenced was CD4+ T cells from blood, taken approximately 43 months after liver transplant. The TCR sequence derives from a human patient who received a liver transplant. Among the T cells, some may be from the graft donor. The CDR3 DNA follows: TGTGCCAGCAGCTTCGGTCCTAGCGGGGACTATGAGCAGTTCTTC. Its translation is CASSFGPSGDYEQFF. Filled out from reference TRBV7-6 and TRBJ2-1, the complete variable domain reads GAGVSQSPRYKVTKRGQDVALRCDPISGHVSLYWYRQALGQGPEFLTYFNYEAQQDKSGLPNDRFSAERPEGSISTLTIQRTEQRDSAMYRCASSFGPSGDYEQFFGPGTRLTVL.